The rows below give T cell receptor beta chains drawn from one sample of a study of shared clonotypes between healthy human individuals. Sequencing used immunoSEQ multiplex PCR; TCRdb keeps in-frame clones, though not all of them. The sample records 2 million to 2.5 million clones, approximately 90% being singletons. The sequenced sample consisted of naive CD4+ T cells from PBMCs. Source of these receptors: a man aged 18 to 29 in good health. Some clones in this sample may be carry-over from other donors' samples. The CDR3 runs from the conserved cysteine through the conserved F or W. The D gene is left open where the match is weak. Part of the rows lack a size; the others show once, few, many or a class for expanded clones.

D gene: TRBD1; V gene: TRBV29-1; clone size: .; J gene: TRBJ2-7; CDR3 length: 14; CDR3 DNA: TGCAGCGCCACCGGGACAGGGGGCTCCTACGAGCAGTACTTC; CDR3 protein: CSATGTGGSYEQYF
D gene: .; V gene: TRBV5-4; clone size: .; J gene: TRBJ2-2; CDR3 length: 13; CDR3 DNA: TGTGCCAGCAACGGAGGGAACACCGGGGAGCTGTTTTTT; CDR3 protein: CASNGGNTGELFF
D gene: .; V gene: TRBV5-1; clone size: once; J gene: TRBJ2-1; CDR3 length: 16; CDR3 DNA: TGCGCCAGCAGCTTGGGTGGGGTAGGGTCCTACAATGAGCAGTTCTTC; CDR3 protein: CASSLGGVGSYNEQFF
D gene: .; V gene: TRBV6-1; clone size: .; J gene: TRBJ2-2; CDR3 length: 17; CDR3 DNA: TGTGCCAGCAGTGAAGGGGGAGCGGGTGCGAACACCGGGGAGCTGTTTTTT; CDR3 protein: CASSEGGAGANTGELFF
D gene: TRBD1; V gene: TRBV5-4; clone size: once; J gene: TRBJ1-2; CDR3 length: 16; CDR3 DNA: TGTGCCAGCAGCCCGGGCGGGGGACAGGGGAGGAATGGCTACACCTTC; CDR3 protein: CASSPGGGQGRNGYTF
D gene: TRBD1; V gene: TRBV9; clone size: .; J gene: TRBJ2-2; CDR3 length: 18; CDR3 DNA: TGTGCCAGCAGCGTAGATCTGATTGCAGGGGGATACACCGGGGAGCTGTTTTTT; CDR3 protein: CASSVDLIAGGYTGELFF
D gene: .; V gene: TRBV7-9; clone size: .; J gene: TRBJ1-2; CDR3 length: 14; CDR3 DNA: TGTGCCAGCAGCTTAGTGACAGAATTATATGGCTACACCTTC; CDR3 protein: CASSLVTELYGYTF
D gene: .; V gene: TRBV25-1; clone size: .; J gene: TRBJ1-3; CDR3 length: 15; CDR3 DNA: TGTGCCAGCAGTGAAAGTCTCTCTGGTGGAAACACCATATATTTT; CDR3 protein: CASSESLSGGNTIYF
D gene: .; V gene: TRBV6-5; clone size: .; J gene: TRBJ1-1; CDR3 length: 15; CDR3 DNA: TGTGCCAGCAGTTACCAAACGACAGCGGTCACTGAAGCTTTCTTT; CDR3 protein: CASSYQTTAVTEAFF
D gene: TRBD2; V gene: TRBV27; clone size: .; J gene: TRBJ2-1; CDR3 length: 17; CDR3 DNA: TGTGCCAGCAGTCCCCGGGGACTAGCGGGAGGGCCGGTTGAGCAGTTCTTC; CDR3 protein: CASSPRGLAGGPVEQFF
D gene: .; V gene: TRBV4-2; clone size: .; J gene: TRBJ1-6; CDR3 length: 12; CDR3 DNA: TGTGCCAGCAGGTCACTAAATTCACCCCTCCACTTT; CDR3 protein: CASRSLNSPLHF
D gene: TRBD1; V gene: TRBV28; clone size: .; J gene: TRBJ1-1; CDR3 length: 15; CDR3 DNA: TGTGCCAGCCTAATCCCGGGACAGGGTTCCAATGAAGCTTTCTTT; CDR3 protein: CASLIPGQGSNEAFF
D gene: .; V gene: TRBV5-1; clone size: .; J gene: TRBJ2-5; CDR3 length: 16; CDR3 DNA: TGCGCCAGCAGCTTGGTCCCTCTAGCGCCAAGGGGGACCCAGTACTTC; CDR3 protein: CASSLVPLAPRGTQYF
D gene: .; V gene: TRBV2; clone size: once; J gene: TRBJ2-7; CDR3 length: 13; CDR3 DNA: TGTGCCAGCAGTGGGAACACACGGAGCGAGCAGTACTTC; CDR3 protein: CASSGNTRSEQYF
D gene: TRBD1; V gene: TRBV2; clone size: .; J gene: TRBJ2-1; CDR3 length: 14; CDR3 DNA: TGTGCCAGCAGTATTAGACAGGGCGGGAATGAGCAGTTCTTC; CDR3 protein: CASSIRQGGNEQFF
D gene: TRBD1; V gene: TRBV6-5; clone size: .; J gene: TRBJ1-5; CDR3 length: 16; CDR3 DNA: TGTGCCAGCAGTTACCCTCGGACAGGAAGGGATCAGCCCCAGCATTTT; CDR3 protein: CASSYPRTGRDQPQHF
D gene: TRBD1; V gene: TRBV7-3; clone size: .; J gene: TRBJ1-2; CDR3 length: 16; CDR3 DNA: TGTGCCAGCAGCACCGACAGGGGGCCGGTTTTATCGGGCTACACCTTC; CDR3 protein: CASSTDRGPVLSGYTF
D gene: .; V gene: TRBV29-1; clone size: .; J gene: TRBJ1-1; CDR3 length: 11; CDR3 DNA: TGCAGCGTTGGAACTGGCACTGAAGCTTTCTTT; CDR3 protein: CSVGTGTEAFF
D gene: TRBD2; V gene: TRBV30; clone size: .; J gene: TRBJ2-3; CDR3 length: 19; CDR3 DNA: TGTGCCTGGAGTGTACTTCGTAGCGGGAGGACCACATACACAGATACGCAGTATTTT; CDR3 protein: CAWSVLRSGRTTYTDTQYF
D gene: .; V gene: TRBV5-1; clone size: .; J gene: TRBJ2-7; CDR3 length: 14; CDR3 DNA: TGCGCCAGCAGTTTTCAGGGACCCTCCTACGAGCAGTACTTC; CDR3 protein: CASSFQGPSYEQYF
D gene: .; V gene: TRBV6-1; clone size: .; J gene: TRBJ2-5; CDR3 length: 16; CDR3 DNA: TGTGCCAGCAGTGAACCTGGGGGCGAGGACCAAGAGACCCAGTACTTC; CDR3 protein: CASSEPGGEDQETQYF
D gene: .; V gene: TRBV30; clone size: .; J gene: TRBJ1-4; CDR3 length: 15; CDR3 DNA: TGTGCCTGGAGCAAAGGGGGTGACGCTAATGAAAAACTGTTTTTT; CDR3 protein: CAWSKGGDANEKLFF
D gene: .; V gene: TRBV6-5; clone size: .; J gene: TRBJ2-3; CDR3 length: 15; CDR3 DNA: TGTGCCAGCAGTTCCGTAAAGGGCTACACAGATACGCAGTATTTT; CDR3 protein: CASSSVKGYTDTQYF
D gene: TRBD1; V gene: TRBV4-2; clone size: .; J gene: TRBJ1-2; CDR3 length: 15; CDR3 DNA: TGTGCCAGCAGCCAAGATCAGGGGGGAGAGTATGGCTACACCTTC; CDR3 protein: CASSQDQGGEYGYTF
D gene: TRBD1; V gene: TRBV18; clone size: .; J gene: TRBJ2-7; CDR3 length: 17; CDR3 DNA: TGTGCCAGCTCACCATCCACCCCCGGGACAGGTCTACACGAGCAGTACTTC; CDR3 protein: CASSPSTPGTGLHEQYF
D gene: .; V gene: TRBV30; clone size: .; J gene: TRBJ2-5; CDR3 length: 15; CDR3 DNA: TGTGCCTGGAGTGAGCGCGGAAACCCCAAGAGAACCCAGTACTTC; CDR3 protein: CAWSERGNPKRTQYF
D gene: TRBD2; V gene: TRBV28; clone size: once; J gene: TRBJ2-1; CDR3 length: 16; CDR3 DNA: TGTGCCAGCAGTTCCCGACTAGCGGGATCCTACAATGAGCAGTTCTTC; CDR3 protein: CASSSRLAGSYNEQFF
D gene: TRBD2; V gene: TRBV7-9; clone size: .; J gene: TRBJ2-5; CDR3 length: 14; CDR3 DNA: TGTGCCAGCAGCCGAGCGGGATCATCGGAGACCCAGTACTTC; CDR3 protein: CASSRAGSSETQYF
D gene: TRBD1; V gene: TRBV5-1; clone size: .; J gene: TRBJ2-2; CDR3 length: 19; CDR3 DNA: TGCGCCAGCAGCTTGGGGTGGACAGGGGCGAACTTGAACACCGGGGAGCTGTTTTTT; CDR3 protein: CASSLGWTGANLNTGELFF
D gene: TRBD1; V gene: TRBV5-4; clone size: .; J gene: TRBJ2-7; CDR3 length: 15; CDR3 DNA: TGTGCCAGCAGCCCTGGGGGACAGGGGGCCCGCGAGCAGTACTTC; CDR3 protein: CASSPGGQGAREQYF
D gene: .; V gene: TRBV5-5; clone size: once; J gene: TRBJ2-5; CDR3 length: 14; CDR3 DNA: TGTGCCAGCAGCTTGCTGACCCCCAAAGAGACCCAGTACTTC; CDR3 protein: CASSLLTPKETQYF
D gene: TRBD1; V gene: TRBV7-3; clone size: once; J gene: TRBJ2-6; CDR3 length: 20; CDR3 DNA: TGTGCCAGCAGCTTAAGACGATTCGGGACAGGGAGCTCTGGGGCCAACGTCCTGACTTTC; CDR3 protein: CASSLRRFGTGSSGANVLTF
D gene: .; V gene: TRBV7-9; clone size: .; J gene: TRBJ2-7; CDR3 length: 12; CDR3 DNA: TGTGCCAGCAGCCACGTGCCGTGGGAGCAGTACTTC; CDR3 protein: CASSHVPWEQYF
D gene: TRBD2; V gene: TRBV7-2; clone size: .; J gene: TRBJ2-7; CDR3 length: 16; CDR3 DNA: TGTGCCAGCAGCCCCGGAGGGGCTAGCGGGCTCTACGAGCAGTACTTC; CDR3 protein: CASSPGGASGLYEQYF
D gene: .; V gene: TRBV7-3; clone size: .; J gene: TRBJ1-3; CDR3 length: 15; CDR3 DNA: TGTGCCAGCAGCCCGCCCGATAACTCTGGAAACACCATATATTTT; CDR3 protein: CASSPPDNSGNTIYF
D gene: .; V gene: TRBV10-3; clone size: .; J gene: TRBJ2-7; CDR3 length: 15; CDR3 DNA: .; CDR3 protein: CAISTSGRPSYEQYF
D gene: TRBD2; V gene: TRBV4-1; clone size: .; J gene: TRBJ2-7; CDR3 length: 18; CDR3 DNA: TGCGCCAGCAGCCACAGAGGGGGACTAGCGGGGGGCTCCTACGAGCAGTACTTC; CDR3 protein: CASSHRGGLAGGSYEQYF
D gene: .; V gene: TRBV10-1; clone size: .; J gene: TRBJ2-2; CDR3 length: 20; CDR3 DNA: TGCGCCAGCAGTGAGCAAGGTTGTTTCGGGGGCTGGCCCCACACCGGGGAGCTGTTTTTT; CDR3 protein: CASSEQGCFGGWPHTGELFF
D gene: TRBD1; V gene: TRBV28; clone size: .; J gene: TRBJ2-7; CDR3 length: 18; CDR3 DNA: TGTGCCAGCAGTTTCCCTTTAACCCCGGGACAGGGGTCCTACGAGCAGTACTTC; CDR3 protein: CASSFPLTPGQGSYEQYF
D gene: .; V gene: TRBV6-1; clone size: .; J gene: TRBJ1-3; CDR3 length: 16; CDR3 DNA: TGTGCCAGCAGTGAAGTTGAGCCCTCCTCTGGAAACACCATATATTTT; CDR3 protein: CASSEVEPSSGNTIYF
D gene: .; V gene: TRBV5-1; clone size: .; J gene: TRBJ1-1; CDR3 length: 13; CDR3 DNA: TGCGCCAGCAGCTTCGGTTCAGGTCTTGAAGCTTTCTTT; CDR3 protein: CASSFGSGLEAFF
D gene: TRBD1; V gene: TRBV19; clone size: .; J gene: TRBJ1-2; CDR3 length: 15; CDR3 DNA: TGTGCCAGTAGTGTCCGGGACAGGGTCCACTATGGCTACACCTTC; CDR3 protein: CASSVRDRVHYGYTF
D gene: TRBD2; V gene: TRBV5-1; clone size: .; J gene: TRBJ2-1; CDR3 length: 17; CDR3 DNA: TGCGCCAGCAGCTCTAAGAGTAGCGGGAGACCCTACAATGAGCAGTTCTTC; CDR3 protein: CASSSKSSGRPYNEQFF
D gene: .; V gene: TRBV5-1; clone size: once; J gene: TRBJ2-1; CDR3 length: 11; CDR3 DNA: TGCGCCAGCAGCTTGGCTGATGAGCAGTTCTTC; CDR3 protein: CASSLADEQFF
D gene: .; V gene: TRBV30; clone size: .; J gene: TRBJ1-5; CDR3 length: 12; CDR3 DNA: TGTGCCTGGAGTATGGGTAATCAGCCCCAGCATTTT; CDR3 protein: CAWSMGNQPQHF
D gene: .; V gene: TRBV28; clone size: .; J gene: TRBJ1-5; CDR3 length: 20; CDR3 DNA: TGTGCCAGCAGCCCCCCCCGTCTAAGGGACACCTATGGTGGGAATCAGCCCCAGCATTTT; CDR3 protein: CASSPPRLRDTYGGNQPQHF
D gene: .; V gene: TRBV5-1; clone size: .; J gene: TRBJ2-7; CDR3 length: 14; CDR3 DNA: TGCGCCAGCAGCTTGGCAGGGCTCCCCTACGAGCAGTACTTC; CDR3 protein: CASSLAGLPYEQYF
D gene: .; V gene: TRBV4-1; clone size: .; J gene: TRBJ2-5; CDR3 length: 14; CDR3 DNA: TGCGCCAGCAGCCCTAGACTGGACCAAGAGACCCAGTACTTC; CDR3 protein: CASSPRLDQETQYF
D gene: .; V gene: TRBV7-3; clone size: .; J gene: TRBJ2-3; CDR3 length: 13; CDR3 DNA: TGTGCCAGCAGCGGTTATGATTCAGATACGCAGTATTTT; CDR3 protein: CASSGYDSDTQYF
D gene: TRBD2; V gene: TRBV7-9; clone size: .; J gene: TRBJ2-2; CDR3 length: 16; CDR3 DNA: TGTGCCAGCAGCTTCGAAGCGGGATACGACACCGGGGAGCTGTTTTTT; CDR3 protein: CASSFEAGYDTGELFF
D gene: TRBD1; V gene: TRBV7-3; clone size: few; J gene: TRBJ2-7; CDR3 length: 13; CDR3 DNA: TGTGCCAGCAGCCCCTCGGACAGGTACGAGCAGTACTTC; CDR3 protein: CASSPSDRYEQYF
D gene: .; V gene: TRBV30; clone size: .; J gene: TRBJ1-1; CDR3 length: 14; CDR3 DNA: TGTGCCTGGAGAGGACGAATTGCGAACACTGAAGCTTTCTTT; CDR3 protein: CAWRGRIANTEAFF
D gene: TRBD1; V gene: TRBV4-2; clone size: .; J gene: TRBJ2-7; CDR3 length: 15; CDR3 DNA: TGTGCCAGCAGCCCCCCGGGACAGGGGGCGCGTAAGCAGTACTTC; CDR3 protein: CASSPPGQGARKQYF
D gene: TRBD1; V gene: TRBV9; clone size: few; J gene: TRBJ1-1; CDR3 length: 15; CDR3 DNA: TGTGCCAGCAGCCTACGGACAGGAGAGAACACTGAAGCTTTCTTT; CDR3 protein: CASSLRTGENTEAFF